Shown below are 7 T cell receptor beta chains from a single sample sequenced in a study of T cells after posttransplantation cyclophosphamide. Generated by immunoSEQ multiplex PCR, the TCRdb table keeps only in-frame clones and is missing some. The repertoire holds roughly 7,200 clones, just over 95% seen once, with around 0.49% in the top ten. The source material was naive CD8+ T cells sorted from PBMCs. These receptors were collected from a woman in her twenties or thirties in good health and a related stem cell transplant donor.

The chain combines TRBV29-1 with TRBJ1-2; D gene uncertain. The ends were cut back, 1 base at V and 3 bases at J, with 3 bases in the middle. Germline V lookup: CDR1 SQVTM, CDR2 ANQGSEA. The length of the CDR3 is 11 residues. The chain's CDR3 is CSVEADYGYTF. CDR3 sequence (DNA): TGCAGCGTTGAAGCCGACTATGGCTACACCTTC. Full variable domain (rest looked up from reference TRBV29-1 and TRBJ1-2): SAVISQKPSRDICQRGTSLTIQCQVDSQVTMMFWYRQQPGQSLTLIATANQGSEATYESGFVIDKFPISRPNLTFSTLTVSNMSPEDSSIYLCSVEADYGYTFGSGTRLTVV.

The chain recombines TRBV11-1 with TRBJ2-6; D not resolved. Germline V CDR1 and CDR2: SGHAT, FQDESV (reference sequence). The V and J ends lost 5 bases and 5 bases respectively, with 16 bases between them. The CDR3 consists of 16 residues. CDR3 in amino acids: CASSESRQSRANVLTF. The CDR3 region has the DNA TGTGCCAGCAGCGAGAGCAGACAAAGTCGGGCCAACGTCCTGACTTTC.

This clone was detected only once. The V call is TRBV6-4, the J call TRBJ1-2; a weak D match, TRBD1 (5 bases). The germline V gene encodes CDR1 MRHNA and CDR2 SNTAGT. Trimming removed 0 bases at V and 4 bases at J, with 15 bases between. The CDR3 loop spans 16 amino acids. The CDR3 protein is CASSDSGGGRSYGYTF. The CDR3 nucleotides are TGTGCCAGCAGTGACTCGGGGGGGGGACGGAGCTATGGCTACACCTTC.

The chain is built from TRBV7-2 and TRBJ2-7; TRBD1 might be the D (7 bases). Looked up from germline, CDR1 is SGHTA and CDR2 is FQGNSA. V was trimmed by 5 bases and J by 0 bases, leaving 14 bases between them. The CDR3 is made up of 15 amino acids. CDR3 coding DNA: TGTGCCAGCAGCCAAGGGGGCGGGATCTCCTACGAGCAGTACTTC. This sequence encodes CASSQGGGISYEQYF.

The rearrangement links TRBV5-1 to TRBJ1-1; 11 bases line up with TRBD1. This CDR3 comprises 15 residues. Germline loops: CDR1 SGHRS, CDR2 YFSETQ. Germline trimming cut 4 bases from V and 4 bases from J; bases unmatched to any gene: 6. This CDR3 reads CASSPDRGQSTEAFF. The CDR3 DNA reads TGCGCCAGCAGCCCGGACAGGGGGCAGAGCACTGAAGCTTTCTTT.

The chain employs TRBV7-9 and TRBJ1-2; the match to TRBD1 covers 7 bases. The germline gives CDR1 SEHNR, CDR2 FQNEAQ (reference sequence). The V and J ends lost 4 bases and 2 bases, in that order; junction bases with no gene match: 10. This CDR3 has 16 amino acids. CDR3 residues: CASSSTGEKLNYGYTF. The CDR3 nucleotides read TGTGCCAGCAGCTCAACAGGGGAAAAACTCAACTATGGCTACACCTTC.

This chain joins TRBV14 and TRBJ2-7; 7 bases align to TRBD1. Trimming cost V 1 base and J 2 bases; bases outside gene matches: 2. Germline V gene lookup returns CDR1 SGHDN and CDR2 FVKESK. The CDR3 is made up of 14 amino acids. CDR3 sequence reads: CASSQGTGPYEQYF. The DNA of the CDR3 is TGTGCCAGCAGCCAAGGGACAGGCCCCTACGAGCAGTACTTC.